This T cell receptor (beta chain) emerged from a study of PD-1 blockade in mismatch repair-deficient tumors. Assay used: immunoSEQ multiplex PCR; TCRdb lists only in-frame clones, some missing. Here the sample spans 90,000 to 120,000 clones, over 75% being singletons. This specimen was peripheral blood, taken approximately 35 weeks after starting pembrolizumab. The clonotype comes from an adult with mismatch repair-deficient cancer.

The CDR3, as DNA: TGTGCCAGTATGGCGGGTGGGATGAACACCGGGGAGCTGTTTTTT. It specifies CASMAGGMNTGELFF. J is TRBJ2-2 and V is TRBV19; possibly TRBD2 for D (5 bases). Trimming shortened V by 7 bases and J by 1 base, and 13 bases separated the two germline ends. The germline CDR1 and CDR2 sequences are LNHDA and SQIVND (reference sequence). The CDR3 has 15 residues.